This TCR beta chain is from a study of blood T cell repertoires in COVID-19. This clone came up once. The germline V gene has CDR1 LGHNA and CDR2 YNFKEQ. The CDR3 spans 16 residues. V was pared by 0 bases and J by 4 bases, with 12 bases between. Assay: immunoSEQ multiplex PCR; the TCRdb copy retains only in-frame clones and omits some. The table lists about 360,000 clones, approximately 87% of them singletons, with 1% to 1.5% in the top ten. Participants, roughly 18 to 90 years old, spanned around 25 US areas. Donors were grouped by their self-reported clinical history. Sequenced input: PBMCs or T cells enriched from blood (not recorded which). This TCR was recovered from a man aged 25-45 years who had recovered from COVID-19. J is TRBJ1-4 and V is TRBV4-2; unclear D gene. The CDR3 sequence: CASSQDYHSRNEKLFF. As DNA, the CDR3 is TGTGCCAGCAGCCAAGATTACCACAGCCGTAATGAAAAACTGTTTTTT.